This TCR beta chain was captured by sequencing in a study of shared clonotypes between healthy human individuals. The CDR3 runs to 14 residues. The J segment lost 5 bases and the V segment lost 4 bases, leaving 8 bases of the junction unmatched. Germline-derived CDR1 and CDR2 are SGHNT and YYREEE (reference sequence). Naive CD8 cells, CD45RO-negative and positively selected for CCR7, excluded terminally differentiated effector memory CD45RA+ cells. Study conclusions and caveats: The authors sampled blood alone, and tissue repertoires likely differ. Some naive CD4 clonotypes, roughly 4.5%, turned up in common across several donors. Clonotypes shared by all four sorted-subset donors had higher generation probabilities than non-shared clonotypes.

With respect to this clone: The antigen remains unidentified.

Authors' processing steps: Filtering was not the same, since immunoSEQ gave junction-only sequences without quality scores. Measured with immunoSEQ multiplex PCR; TCRdb has only the in-frame clones, and not every one. The DNA was the basis for D and trimming; V, J and clone size are from that table. The sample has 560,000 or so clones, 96% seen once. The chain links TRBV5-4 to TRBJ2-5, with TRBD2 matching 7 bases. The origin of this receptor is a woman aged 25-40 years in good health. Sequencing was performed on naive CD8+ T cells sorted from blood. The CDR3 loop reads CASSDLWGGETQYF. The CDR3 DNA is TGTGCCAGCAGCGACCTTTGGGGAGGGGAGACCCAGTACTTC.